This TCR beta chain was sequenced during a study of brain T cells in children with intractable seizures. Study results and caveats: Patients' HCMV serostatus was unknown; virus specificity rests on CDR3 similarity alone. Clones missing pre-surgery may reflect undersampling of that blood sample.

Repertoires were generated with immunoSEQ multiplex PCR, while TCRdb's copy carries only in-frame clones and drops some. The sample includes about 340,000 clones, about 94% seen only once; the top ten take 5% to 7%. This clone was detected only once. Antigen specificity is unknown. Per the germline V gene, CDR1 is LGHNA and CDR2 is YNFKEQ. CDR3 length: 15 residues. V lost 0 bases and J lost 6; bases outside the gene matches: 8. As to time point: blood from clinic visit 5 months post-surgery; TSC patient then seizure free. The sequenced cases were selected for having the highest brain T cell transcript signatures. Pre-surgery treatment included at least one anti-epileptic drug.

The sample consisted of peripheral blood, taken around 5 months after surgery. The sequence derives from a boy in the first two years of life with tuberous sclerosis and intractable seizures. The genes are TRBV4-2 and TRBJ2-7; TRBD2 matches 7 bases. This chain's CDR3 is CASSQDHWGGVEQYF. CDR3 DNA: TGTGCCAGCAGCCAAGATCACTGGGGGGGGGTCGAGCAGTACTTC.